The 23 T cell receptor beta chains in this list originate from one sample, sequenced in a study of spatial heterogeneity in lung cancer. Noted time point: sample taken at primary tumor resection. TCRdb processed the 5' RACE reads anew with MiXCR; each CDR3 protein has one entry. The sample holds about 40,000 distinct CDR3 sequences, approximately 5.2% seen once. Sequencing used PBMCs, obtained at surgery. The receptors stem from a female donor with early-stage non-small cell lung cancer.

V is TRBV12-3 or TRBV12-4 and J is TRBJ2-1; D may be TRBD1 or TRBD2 (5 bases each). Trimming stripped 7 bases from V and 6 bases from J, with 19 bases between. This CDR3 region has 15 residues. The CDR3 is CASTRRGPVPNEQFF. CDR3 nucleotides: TGTGCCAGCACCCGCCGGGGCCCCGTGCCCAATGAGCAGTTCTTC.

The table lists this clonotype with many counts. The rearrangement uses TRBV5-5 and TRBJ2-6; D is uncertain. Between the trimmed V and J ends, which lost 2 bases and 4 bases, there was a span of 4 bases. From germline, CDR1 is SGHKS and CDR2 YYEKEE (reference sequence). CDR3 size: 13 residues. CDR3 sequence: CASSLTGANVLTF. CDR3 bases: TGTGCCAGCAGCTTAACCGGGGCCAACGTCCTGACTTTC.

This clonotype appeared many times. The chain recombines TRBV7-2 with TRBJ2-3; D could derive from TRBD1 or TRBD2 (5 bases each). Trimming shortened V by 1 base and J by 2 bases, and 16 bases separated the two germline ends. The CDR3 loop spans 17 amino acids. CDR1 and CDR2 (germline): SGHTA, FQGNSA. This CDR3 is CASSLGSGTFYTDTQYF. The CDR3 nucleotides read TGTGCCAGCAGCTTAGGTTCAGGGACCTTCTACACAGATACGCAGTATTTT.

This clonotype was detected many times. The chain combines TRBV18 with TRBJ1-4; no reliable D call. This CDR3 comprises 13 residues. The V gene's germline CDR1 is KGHSH and CDR2 LQKENI. Trimming pared 3 bases from V and 5 bases from J, leaving 7 bases between. The CDR3 loop is CASSPFNNEKLFF. The CDR3 DNA reads as TGTGCCAGCTCACCCTTCAACAATGAAAAACTGTTTTTT.

This clonotype showed up many times. The rearrangement uses TRBV20-1 and TRBJ2-2; possible D gene TRBD1, 5 bases. This CDR3 contains 14 residues. V was clipped by 2 bases and J by 0 bases, with 7 bases between them. CDR1 is DFQATT, CDR2 SNEGSKA, per germline (reference sequence). The CDR3 DNA sequence: TGCAGTGCTAGACCAGGGTCGAACACCGGGGAGCTGTTTTTT. Translating gives CSARPGSNTGELFF.

This clonotype was counted many times. The chain carries TRBV5-1 and TRBJ1-4, with TRBD1 matching 7 bases. Germline V lookup: CDR1 SGHRS, CDR2 YFSETQ. V lost 7 bases to trimming and J lost 5 bases; unmatched junction nucleotides: 11. This CDR3 is built from 15 residues. CDR3 sequence (DNA): TGCGCCAGCGCGGAGGGAGGCAGGGGGAATGAAAAACTGTTTTTT. Amino acids: CASAEGGRGNEKLFF.

This clonotype came up a few times. V gene TRBV4-2 combines with J gene TRBJ2-6; D remains ambiguous. CDR1 LGHNA and CDR2 YNFKEQ come from the germline V gene. The CDR3 runs to 20 residues. V was pared by 0 bases and J by 0 bases, with 18 bases between. The CDR3 DNA is TGTGCCAGCAGCCAAGACTCCCCCCGAACGCTAAGCTCTGGGGCCAACGTCCTGACTTTC. Translating it yields CASSQDSPRTLSSGANVLTF.

This clonotype was seen at least ten times. The chain is built from TRBV9 and TRBJ2-3; D perhaps matches TRBD1 (7 bases). This CDR3 has 17 residues. Trimming removed 4 bases from V and 2 bases from J, with 20 bases in between. Germline V gene sequence: CDR1 SGDLS, CDR2 YYNGEE. The CDR3 DNA reads as TGTGCCAGCAGCTTACTTCAGGGGGGCGCCCCCACAGATACGCAGTATTTT. This encodes CASSLLQGGAPTDTQYF.

This clonotype was observed at least ten times. This sequence joins TRBV11-3 and TRBJ2-7; possibly TRBD1 or TRBD2 for D (5 bases each). Germline V lookup: CDR1 SGHNT, CDR2 YENEEA. This CDR3 is 13 amino acids long. V was clipped by 4 bases and J by 6 bases, with 13 bases between them. The DNA for the CDR3 is TGTGCCAGCAGCTCAATGACAGAGGGCGAGCAGTACTTC. Its translation: CASSSMTEGEQYF.

This clonotype was found many times. The V call is TRBV29-1, the J call TRBJ1-4, with D unclear. The V end was cut by 7 bases, the J end by 0 bases, with 9 bases between. The CDR3 sequence is 13 residues long. Germline-derived CDR1 and CDR2 are SQVTM and ANQGSEA. CDR3 residues: CSANSPTNEKLFF. CDR3 bases: TGCAGCGCGAACAGTCCAACTAATGAAAAACTGTTTTTT.

This clonotype was observed many times. The V and J genes are TRBV15 and TRBJ2-7; D unresolved. Trimming stripped 2 bases from V and 6 bases from J, with 8 bases between. CDR3 size: 12 residues. Germline V gene data show CDR1 as LNHNV and CDR2 as YYDKDF (reference sequence). The CDR3: CATSRPKGEQYF. CDR3 bases: TGTGCCACCAGCAGACCTAAAGGCGAGCAGTACTTC.

This clonotype counts as medium-sized. V usage is TRBV20-1 and J usage is TRBJ2-3; D gene uncertain. Germline CDR1 DFQATT, CDR2 SNEGSKA (reference sequence). CDR3 size: 13 residues. V lost 7 bases and J 2 bases, leaving 13 bases between the germline ends. The CDR3 nucleotides are TGCAGTGTCCCTTTCGGGTTCACAGATACGCAGTATTTT. Translating gives CSVPFGFTDTQYF.

In this sample, this clonotype turned up many times. The DNA of the CDR3 is TGCAGTGGGGGACATACTGGAAACACCATATATTTT. It yields the protein CSGGHTGNTIYF. This chain joins TRBV29-1 and TRBJ1-3; tentatively, D is TRBD1 (6 bases). Germline CDR1 is SQVTM and CDR2 is ANQGSEA. This CDR3 region has 12 residues.

This clonotype was detected many times. The J gene is TRBJ2-1, the V gene TRBV28, with D possibly TRBD1 on 5 matching bases. V gave up 4 bases and J gave up 5 bases, with 24 bases separating them. This CDR3 region has 18 residues. Germline assignment: CDR1 MDHEN and CDR2 SYDVKM. The CDR3 DNA sequence: TGTGCCAGCAGTTCCTTCCTGACAGACGGAGCTGGGGACAATGAGCAGTTCTTC. Its translation: CASSSFLTDGAGDNEQFF. The full variable domain, completed using reference TRBV28 and TRBJ2-1, is DVKVTQSSRYLVKRTGEKVFLECVQDMDHENMFWYRQDPGLGLRLIYFSYDVKMKEKGDIPEGYSVSREKKERFSLILESASTNQTSMYLCASSSFLTDGAGDNEQFFGPGTRLTVL.

This clonotype was counted only a few times. The chain combines TRBV3-2 with TRBJ2-2; the table's D call TRBD1 went unverified against the DNA. TRBV3-2 represents a pseudogene. The CDR3 extends over 17 amino acids. The DNA for the CDR3 is TGTGCCAGCAGCCAGGGCGGGGACAGGGTGAACACCGGGGAGCTGTTTTTT. It codes for CASSQGGDRVNTGELFF.

This clonotype came up a few times. The chain combines TRBV5-1 with TRBJ1-5; 7 bases match TRBD1. The junction had 9 bases not matched to a gene; V was cut back by 4 bases and J by 8 bases. The CDR3 spans 14 residues. Germline assignment: CDR1 SGHRS and CDR2 YFSETQ. This CDR3 reads CASSHGTAEEPQHF. For the CDR3, the DNA is TGCGCCAGCAGCCACGGGACAGCAGAAGAGCCCCAGCATTTT.

At least ten counts were recorded for this clonotype. The V gene is TRBV27, the J gene TRBJ2-1; D might be TRBD2 (7 bases). The CDR3 is made up of 15 amino acids. Germline values: CDR1 MNHEY, CDR2 SMNVEV (reference sequence). V was cut by 3 bases and J by 1 base, with 10 bases left in between. The CDR3 region has the DNA TGTGCCAGCAGTTTGGAGGGGGGGTCCTACAATGAGCAGTTCTTC. Translated: CASSLEGGSYNEQFF.

This clonotype appeared many times. The chain combines TRBV11-2 with TRBJ2-6, with 12 nucleotides matching TRBD2. The V gene's germline CDR1 is SGHAT and CDR2 FQNNGV. The CDR3 sequence is 22 residues long. V lost 4 bases and J lost 0; bases outside the gene matches: 16. The CDR3 bases are TGTGCCAGCAGCTCGTACACAGGGACTAGCGGGCGGGACTTCTCTGGGGCCAACGTCCTGACTTTC. Protein: CASSSYTGTSGRDFSGANVLTF.

This clonotype was seen a few times. J is TRBJ1-2 and V is TRBV27; weak D call: TRBD1 (5 bases). With 6 bases removed from V and 4 bases from J, the gap between germline ends came to 12 bases. The length of the CDR3 is 13 residues. Looked up from germline, CDR1 is MNHEY and CDR2 is SMNVEV (reference sequence). In DNA, the CDR3 is TGTGCCAGCAGCCCGGGACCTCCCTATGGCTACACCTTC. Residues: CASSPGPPYGYTF.

This clonotype showed up many times. The chain links TRBV6-1 to TRBJ1-1, with D unresolved. V was clipped by 7 bases and J by 0 bases, with 9 bases between them. Germline V CDR1 and CDR2: MNHNS, SASEGT. The CDR3 has 13 residues. CDR3 nucleotide sequence: TGTGCCAGCACAACAAGTCTGAACACTGAAGCTTTCTTT. Its protein is CASTTSLNTEAFF.

This clonotype was detected a few times. The gene calls are TRBV5-4 and TRBJ2-1, with 8 bases matching TRBD2. The V segment lost 0 bases and the J segment 5 bases; nucleotides outside the gene matches: 4. The CDR3 is made up of 15 amino acids. The germline CDR1 and CDR2 sequences are SGHNT and YYREEE (reference sequence). CDR3 DNA: TGTGCCAGCAGCTTGGACGGGGGGGCGGACAATGAGCAGTTCTTC. This encodes CASSLDGGADNEQFF. The complete variable domain, with remaining parts taken from reference TRBV5-4 and TRBJ2-1, reads ETGVTQSPTHLIKTRGQQVTLRCSSQSGHNTVSWYQQALGQGPQFIFQYYREEENGRGNFPPRFSGLQFPNYSSELNVNALELDDSALYLCASSLDGGADNEQFFGPGTRLTVL.

This sequence joins TRBV27 and TRBJ1-2; tentatively, D is TRBD1 (5 bases). The CDR3 consists of 14 residues. Trimming shortened V by 5 bases and J by 2 bases, and 12 bases separated the two germline ends. CDR1 and CDR2 (germline): MNHEY, SMNVEV (reference sequence). CDR3 protein: CASSPDKPNYGYTF. The DNA for the CDR3 is TGTGCCAGCAGTCCGGACAAACCCAACTATGGCTACACCTTC.

This clonotype was observed many times. J is TRBJ2-7 and V is TRBV5-1; no definite D call. V was pared by 0 bases and J by 2 bases, with 9 bases between. CDR1 SGHRS and CDR2 YFSETQ come from the germline V gene. This CDR3 comprises 14 residues. CDR3 protein: CASSLDRATYEQYF. The CDR3 nucleotides read TGCGCCAGCAGCTTGGACAGAGCTACCTACGAGCAGTACTTC.